The entry below gives a single T cell receptor beta chain sequence along with its context. V shed 0 bases and J 4 bases; nucleotides not matched to a gene: 4. CDR3 length equals 15 residues. The germline CDR1 and CDR2 sequences are GTSNPN and SVGIG (reference sequence). These data belong to a study of T cell changes during pregnancy in multiple sclerosis. Sequencing used immunoSEQ multiplex PCR; TCRdb keeps in-frame clones, though not all of them. The profile shows roughly 49,000 clones, around nine tenths of them singletons. This chain joins TRBV30 and TRBJ2-1; 9 bases match TRBD2. The TCR was taken from a female donor in good health, enrolled as a control in a pregnancy study. The specimen was CD4+ T cells from peripheral blood mononuclear cells, collected in the second trimester of pregnancy. In DNA form, the CDR3 reads TGTGCCTGGAGTGTAGGGACTAGCTCTTACAATGAGCAGTTCTTC. Amino acid sequence: CAWSVGTSSYNEQFF. Variable domain in full (rest from reference TRBV30 and TRBJ2-1): SQTIHQWPATLVQPVGSPLSLECTVEGTSNPNLYWYRQAAGRGLQLLFYSVGIGQISSEVPQNLSASRPQDRQFILSSKKLLLSDSGFYLCAWSVGTSSYNEQFFGPGTRLTVL.